What follows describes a single TCR beta chain. Its antigen is as yet unknown. This record belongs to a study of shared clonotypes between healthy human individuals. Points from the study as a whole: Naive CD4 clonotypes were shared across several donors at about 5%.

In the source study's methods: Quality scores were absent from the junction-only immunoSEQ sequences, so filtering differed. Profiling relied on immunoSEQ multiplex PCR, and the TCRdb table lists in-frame clones only, not all of them. V, J and clone size reflect that table, while D and trimming were determined from the DNA. The sample has about 1.4 million clones, 95% to 97% seen once. The CDR3 sequence is 14 residues long. The V end lost 5 bases, the J end lost 4 bases, and 13 bases lay between the germline ends. CDR1 and CDR2 (germline): SNHLY, FYNNEI. The chain combines TRBV2 with TRBJ2-3; D possibly corresponds to TRBD1 (6 bases). Sequenced: naive CD4+ T cells sorted from blood. The subset denotes: CD45RA+ positively selected. The sequence derives from a man in his thirties or forties in good health. The CDR3 DNA sequence: TGTGCCAGCAGTCAACAGGGTAGTTCAGATACGCAGTATTTT. Protein product: CASSQQGSSDTQYF.